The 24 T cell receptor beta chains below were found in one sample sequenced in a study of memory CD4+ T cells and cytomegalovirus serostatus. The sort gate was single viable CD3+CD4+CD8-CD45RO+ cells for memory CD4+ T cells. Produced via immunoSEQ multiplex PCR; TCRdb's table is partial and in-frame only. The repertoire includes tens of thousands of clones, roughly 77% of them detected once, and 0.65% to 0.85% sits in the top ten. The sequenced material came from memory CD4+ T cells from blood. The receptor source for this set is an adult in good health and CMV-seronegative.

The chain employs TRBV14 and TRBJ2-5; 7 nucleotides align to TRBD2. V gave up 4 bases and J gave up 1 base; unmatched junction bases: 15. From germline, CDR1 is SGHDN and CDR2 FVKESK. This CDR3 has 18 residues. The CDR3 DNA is TGTGCCAGCAGCCGTAAAAGGACTAGGGCCGGCCCCCAAGAGACCCAGTACTTC. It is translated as CASSRKRTRAGPQETQYF.

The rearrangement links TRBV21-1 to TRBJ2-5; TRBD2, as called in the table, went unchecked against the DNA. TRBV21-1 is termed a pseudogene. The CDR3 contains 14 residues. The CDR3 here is CASSLRGNQETQYF. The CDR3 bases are TGTGCCAGCAGTCTTCGGGGAAATCAAGAGACCCAGTACTTC.

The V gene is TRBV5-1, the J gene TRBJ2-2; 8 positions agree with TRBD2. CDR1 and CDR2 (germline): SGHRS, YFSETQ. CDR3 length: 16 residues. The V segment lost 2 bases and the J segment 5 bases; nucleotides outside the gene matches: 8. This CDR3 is CASSFNGGAVTGELFF. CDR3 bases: TGCGCCAGCAGCTTCAACGGGGGGGCCGTAACCGGGGAGCTGTTTTTT.

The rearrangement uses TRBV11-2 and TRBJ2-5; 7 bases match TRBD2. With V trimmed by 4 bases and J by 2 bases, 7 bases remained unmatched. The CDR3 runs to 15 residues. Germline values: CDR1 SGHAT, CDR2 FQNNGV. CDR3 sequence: CASSYRGEPQETQYF. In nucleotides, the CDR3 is TGTGCCAGCAGCTATCGGGGGGAACCACAAGAGACCCAGTACTTC.

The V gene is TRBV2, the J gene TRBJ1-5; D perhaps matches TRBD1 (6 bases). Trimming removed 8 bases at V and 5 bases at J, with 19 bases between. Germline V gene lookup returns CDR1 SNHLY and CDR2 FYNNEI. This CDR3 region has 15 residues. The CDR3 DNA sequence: TGTGCCAGCGAGGGGGTAGGCACCCGCGATCAGCCCCAGCATTTT. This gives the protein CASEGVGTRDQPQHF.

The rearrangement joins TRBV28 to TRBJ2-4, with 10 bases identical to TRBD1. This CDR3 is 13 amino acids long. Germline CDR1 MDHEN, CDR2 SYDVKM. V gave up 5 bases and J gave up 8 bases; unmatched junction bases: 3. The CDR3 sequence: CASSKDRGDIQYF. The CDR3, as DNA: TGTGCCAGCAGTAAGGACAGGGGGGACATTCAGTACTTC. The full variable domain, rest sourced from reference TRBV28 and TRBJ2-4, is DVKVTQSSRYLVKRTGEKVFLECVQDMDHENMFWYRQDPGLGLRLIYFSYDVKMKEKGDIPEGYSVSREKKERFSLILESASTNQTSMYLCASSKDRGDIQYFGAGTRLSVL.

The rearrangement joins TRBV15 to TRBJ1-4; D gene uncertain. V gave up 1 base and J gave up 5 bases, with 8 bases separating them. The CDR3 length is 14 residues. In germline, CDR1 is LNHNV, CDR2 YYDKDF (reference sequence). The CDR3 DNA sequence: TGTGCCACCAGCAGAGTCGCGACAAATGAAAAACTGTTTTTT. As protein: CATSRVATNEKLFF.

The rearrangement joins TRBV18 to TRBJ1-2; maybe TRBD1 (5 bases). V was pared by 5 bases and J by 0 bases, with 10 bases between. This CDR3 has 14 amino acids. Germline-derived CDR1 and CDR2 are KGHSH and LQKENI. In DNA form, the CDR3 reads TGTGCCAGCTCAGATGGGGGGACTAACTATGGCTACACCTTC. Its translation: CASSDGGTNYGYTF.

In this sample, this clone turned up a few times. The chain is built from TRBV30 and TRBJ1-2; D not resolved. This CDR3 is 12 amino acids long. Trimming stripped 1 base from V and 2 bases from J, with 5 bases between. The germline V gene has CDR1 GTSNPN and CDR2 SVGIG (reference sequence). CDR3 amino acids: CAWSEQNYGYTF. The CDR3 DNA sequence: TGTGCCTGGAGTGAACAGAACTATGGCTACACCTTC.

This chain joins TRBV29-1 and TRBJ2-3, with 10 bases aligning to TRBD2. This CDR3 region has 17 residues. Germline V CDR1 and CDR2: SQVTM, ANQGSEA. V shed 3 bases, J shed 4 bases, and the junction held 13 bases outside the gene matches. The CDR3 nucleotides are TGCAGCGTTGAGGCACGGGGCATTAGCGGGGGGTCAGATACGCAGTATTTT. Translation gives CSVEARGISGGSDTQYF.

This CDR3 reads CASTEGFTEAFF. In nucleotides, the CDR3 is TGTGCCAGCACCGAGGGGTTCACTGAAGCTTTCTTT. The chain links TRBV18 to TRBJ1-1; tentative D call: TRBD1 (5 bases). V was clipped by 8 bases and J by 4 bases, with 11 bases between them. The CDR3 is 12 residues long. CDR1 KGHSH and CDR2 LQKENI come from the germline V gene. The whole variable domain, remainder taken from reference TRBV18 and TRBJ1-1, is NAGVMQNPRHLVRRRGQEARLRCSPMKGHSHVYWYRQLPEEGLKFMVYLQKENIIDESGMPKERFSAEFPKEGPSILRIQQVVRGDSAAYFCASTEGFTEAFFGQGTRLTVV.

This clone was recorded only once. The CDR3 sequence is CASSQDGAGFDEKLFF. The DNA for the CDR3 is TGTGCCAGCAGCCAAGATGGGGCAGGGTTCGATGAAAAACTGTTTTTT. The chain links TRBV4-2 to TRBJ1-4; perhaps TRBD1 as D (5 bases). Trimming cost V 0 bases and J 6 bases, with 14 bases left between them. CDR1 and CDR2 from the germline V gene are LGHNA and YNFKEQ. CDR3 size: 16 residues.

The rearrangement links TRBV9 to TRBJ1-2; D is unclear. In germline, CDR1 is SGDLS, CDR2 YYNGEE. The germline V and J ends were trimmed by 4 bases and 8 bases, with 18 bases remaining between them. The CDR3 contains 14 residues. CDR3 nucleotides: TGTGCCAGCAGCCAAGCTCACTGGACGGCGGGCTACACCTTC. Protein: CASSQAHWTAGYTF.

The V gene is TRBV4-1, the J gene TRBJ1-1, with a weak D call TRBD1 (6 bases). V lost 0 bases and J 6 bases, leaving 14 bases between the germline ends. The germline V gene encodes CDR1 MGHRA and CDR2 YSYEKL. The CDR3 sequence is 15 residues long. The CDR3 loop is CASSQDVGARAEAFF. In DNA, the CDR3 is TGCGCCAGCAGCCAAGATGTGGGGGCGAGAGCTGAAGCTTTCTTT.

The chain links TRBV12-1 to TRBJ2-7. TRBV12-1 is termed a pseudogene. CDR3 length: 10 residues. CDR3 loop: CASRVYEQYF. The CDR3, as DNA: TGTGCCAGCAGAGTCTACGAGCAGTACTTC.

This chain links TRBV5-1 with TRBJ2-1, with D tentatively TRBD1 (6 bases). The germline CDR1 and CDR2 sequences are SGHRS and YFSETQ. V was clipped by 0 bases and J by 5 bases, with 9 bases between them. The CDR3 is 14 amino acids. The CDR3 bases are TGCGCCAGCAGCTTGGCGGACAGCAACAATGAGCAGTTCTTC. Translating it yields CASSLADSNNEQFF.

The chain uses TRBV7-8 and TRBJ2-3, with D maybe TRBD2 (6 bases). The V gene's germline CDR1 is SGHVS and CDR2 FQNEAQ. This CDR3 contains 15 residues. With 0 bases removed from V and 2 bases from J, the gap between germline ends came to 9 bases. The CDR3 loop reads CASSLARLVTDTQYF. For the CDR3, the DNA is TGTGCCAGCAGCTTAGCCCGACTAGTCACAGATACGCAGTATTTT.

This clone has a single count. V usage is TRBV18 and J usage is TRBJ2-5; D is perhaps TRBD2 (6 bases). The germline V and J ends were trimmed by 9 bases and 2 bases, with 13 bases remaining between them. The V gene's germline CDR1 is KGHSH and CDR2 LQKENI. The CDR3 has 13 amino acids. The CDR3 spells CASASSAQETQYF. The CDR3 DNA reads TGTGCCAGTGCTTCTAGCGCGCAAGAGACCCAGTACTTC.

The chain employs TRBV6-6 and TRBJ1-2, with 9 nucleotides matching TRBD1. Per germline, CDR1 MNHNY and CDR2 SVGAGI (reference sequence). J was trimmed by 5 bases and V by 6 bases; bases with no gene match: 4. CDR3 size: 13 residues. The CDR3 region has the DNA TGTGCCAGCAGAGCCGGACAGGGGTATGGCTACACCTTC. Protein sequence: CASRAGQGYGYTF.

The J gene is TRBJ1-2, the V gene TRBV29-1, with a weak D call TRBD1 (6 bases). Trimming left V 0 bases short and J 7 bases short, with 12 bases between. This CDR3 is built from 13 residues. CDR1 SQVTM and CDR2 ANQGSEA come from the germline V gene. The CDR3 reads CSVEDGGGGGYTF. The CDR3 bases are TGCAGCGTTGAAGATGGGGGGGGCGGTGGCTACACCTTC.

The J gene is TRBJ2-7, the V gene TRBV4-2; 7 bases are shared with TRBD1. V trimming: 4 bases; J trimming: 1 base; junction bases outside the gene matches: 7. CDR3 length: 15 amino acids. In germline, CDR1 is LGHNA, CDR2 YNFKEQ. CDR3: CASSRSRDSSYEQYF. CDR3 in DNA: TGTGCCAGCAGCCGGAGCCGGGACAGTTCCTACGAGCAGTACTTC.

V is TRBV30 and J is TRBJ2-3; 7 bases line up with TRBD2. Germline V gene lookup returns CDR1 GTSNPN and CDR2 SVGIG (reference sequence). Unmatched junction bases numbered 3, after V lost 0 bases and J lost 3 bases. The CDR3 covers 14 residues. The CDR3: CAWSVLSGTDTQYF. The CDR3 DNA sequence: TGTGCCTGGAGTGTACTTAGCGGGACAGATACGCAGTATTTT. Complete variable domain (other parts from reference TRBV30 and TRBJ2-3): SQTIHQWPATLVQPVGSPLSLECTVEGTSNPNLYWYRQAAGRGLQLLFYSVGIGQISSEVPQNLSASRPQDRQFILSSKKLLLSDSGFYLCAWSVLSGTDTQYFGPGTRLTVL.

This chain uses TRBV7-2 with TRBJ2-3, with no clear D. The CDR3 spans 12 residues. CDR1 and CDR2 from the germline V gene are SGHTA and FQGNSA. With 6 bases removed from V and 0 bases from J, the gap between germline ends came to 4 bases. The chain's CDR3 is CASSSSTDTQYF. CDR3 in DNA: TGTGCCAGCAGTTCTAGCACAGATACGCAGTATTTT.

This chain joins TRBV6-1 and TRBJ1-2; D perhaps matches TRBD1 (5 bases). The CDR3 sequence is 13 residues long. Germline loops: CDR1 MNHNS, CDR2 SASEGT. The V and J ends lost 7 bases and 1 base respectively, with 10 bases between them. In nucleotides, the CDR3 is TGTGCCAGCAACCGACAGAGTAACTATGGCTACACCTTC. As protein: CASNRQSNYGYTF.